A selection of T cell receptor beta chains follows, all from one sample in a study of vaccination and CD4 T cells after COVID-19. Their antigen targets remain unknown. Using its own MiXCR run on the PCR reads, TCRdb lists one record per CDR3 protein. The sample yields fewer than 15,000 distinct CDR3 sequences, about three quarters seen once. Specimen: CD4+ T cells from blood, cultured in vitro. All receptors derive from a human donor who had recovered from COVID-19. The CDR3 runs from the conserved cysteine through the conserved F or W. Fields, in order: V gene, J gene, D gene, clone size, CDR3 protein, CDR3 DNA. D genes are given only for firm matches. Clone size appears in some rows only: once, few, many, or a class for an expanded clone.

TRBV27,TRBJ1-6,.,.,CASRSGQRYNSPLHF,TGTGCCAGCAGATCAGGACAGCGCTATAATTCACCCCTCCACTTT
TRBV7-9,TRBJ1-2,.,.,CASSLLAGTYGYTF,TGTGCCAGCAGCTTATTGGCAGGGACCTATGGCTACACCTTC
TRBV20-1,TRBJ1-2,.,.,CSASPGPGLKYGYTF,TGCAGTGCTAGCCCCGGACCGGGGCTGAAGTATGGCTACACCTTC
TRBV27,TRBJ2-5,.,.,CASSRIQLQGTETQYF,TGTGCCAGCAGTCGGATCCAACTACAGGGAACGGAGACCCAGTACTTC
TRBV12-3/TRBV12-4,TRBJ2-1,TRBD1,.,CASTLGQGPSYNEQFF,TGTGCCAGCACCCTGGGACAGGGTCCCTCCTACAATGAGCAGTTCTTC
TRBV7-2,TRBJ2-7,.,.,CASSSQQGVNEQYF,TGTGCCAGCAGCTCTCAACAGGGTGTCAACGAGCAGTACTTC
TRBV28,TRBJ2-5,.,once,CASRRASLQETQYF,TGTGCCAGTCGGAGGGCGAGCCTCCAAGAGACCCAGTACTTC
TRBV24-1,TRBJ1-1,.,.,CATSDLQAGKNTEAFF,TGTGCCACCAGTGATTTGCAAGCAGGAAAGAACACTGAAGCTTTCTTT
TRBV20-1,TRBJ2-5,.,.,CSGGLPQETQYF,TGCAGCGGGGGCCTCCCCCAAGAGACCCAGTACTTC
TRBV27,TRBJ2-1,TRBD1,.,CASSLGSGGFDNEQFF,TGTGCCAGCAGTTTAGGGTCAGGGGGCTTCGACAATGAGCAGTTCTTC
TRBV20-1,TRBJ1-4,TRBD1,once,CSAREGAAEKLFF,TGCAGTGCCAGAGAGGGGGCGGCTGAAAAACTGTTTTTT
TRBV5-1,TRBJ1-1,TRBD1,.,CASSSSVGQVNTEAFF,TGCGCCAGCAGCTCTAGCGTTGGACAGGTCAACACTGAAGCTTTCTTT
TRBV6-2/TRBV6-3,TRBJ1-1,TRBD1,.,CASSRQGARTEAFF,TGTGCCAGCAGTAGACAGGGGGCGAGAACTGAAGCTTTCTTT
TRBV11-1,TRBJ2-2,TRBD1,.,CASTGTGAGELFF,TGTGCCAGCACCGGGACAGGGGCCGGGGAGCTGTTTTTT
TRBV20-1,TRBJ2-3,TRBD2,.,CSAKGLAVRTDTQYF,TGCAGTGCTAAAGGACTAGCGGTACGCACAGATACGCAGTATTTT
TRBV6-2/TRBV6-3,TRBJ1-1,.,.,CASSSWANRAFF,TGTGCCAGCAGTTCCTGGGCAAATCGGGCTTTCTTT
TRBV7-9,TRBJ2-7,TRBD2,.,CASSSAGTSYEQYF,TGTGCCAGCAGCTCCGCCGGGACTAGCTACGAGCAGTACTTC
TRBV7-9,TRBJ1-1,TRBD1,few,CASSGTAEAFF,TGTGCCAGCAGCGGGACAGCTGAAGCTTTCTTT
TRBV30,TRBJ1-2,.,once,CAWSIAYGYTF,TGTGCCTGGAGTATCGCATATGGCTACACCTTC
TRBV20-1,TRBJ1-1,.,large,CSARFQGARTEAFF,TGCAGTGCTAGATTTCAAGGGGCTCGCACTGAAGCTTTCTTT
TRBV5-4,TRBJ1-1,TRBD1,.,CASTFGQGDTEAFF,TGTGCCAGCACCTTTGGGCAGGGGGACACTGAAGCTTTCTTT
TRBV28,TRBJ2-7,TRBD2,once,CATNGKSWRLAESSYEQYF,TGTGCCACTAACGGAAAAAGTTGGAGACTAGCGGAGTCTTCCTACGAGCAGTACTTC
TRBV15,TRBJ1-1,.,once,CATSRDQWGPRKGNTEAFF,TGTGCCACCAGCAGAGATCAGTGGGGACCAAGAAAGGGGAACACTGAAGCTTTCTTT
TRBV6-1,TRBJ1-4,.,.,CASRGGTTTNEKLFF,TGTGCCAGCCGGGGGGGAACGACAACTAATGAAAAACTGTTTTTT
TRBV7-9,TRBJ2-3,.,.,CASSSRGATDTQYF,TGTGCCAGCAGCTCTAGGGGGGCCACAGATACGCAGTATTTT
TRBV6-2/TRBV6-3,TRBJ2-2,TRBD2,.,CASSGLASSGELFF,TGTGCCAGCAGTGGACTAGCGTCGTCCGGGGAGCTGTTTTTT
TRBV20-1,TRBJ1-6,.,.,CSARKPGGTPLHF,TGCAGTGCTAGAAAGCCGGGAGGGACACCCCTCCACTTT
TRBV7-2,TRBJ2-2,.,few,CASSSNTGELFF,TGTGCCAGCAGCTCGAACACCGGGGAGCTGTTTTTT
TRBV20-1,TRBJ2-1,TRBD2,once,CSARDISSGLYNEQFF,TGCAGTGCTAGAGATATTTCTAGCGGGCTGTACAATGAGCAGTTCTTC
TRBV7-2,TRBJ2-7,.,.,CASSPAGVFTAYEQYF,TGTGCCAGCAGTCCGGCAGGGGTTTTTACGGCCTACGAGCAGTACTTC
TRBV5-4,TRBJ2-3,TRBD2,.,CASRREGSGDTQYF,TGTGCCAGCAGGCGGGAGGGCTCGGGGGATACGCAGTATTTT
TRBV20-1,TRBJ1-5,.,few,CSARSQSVGSNQPQHF,TGCAGTGCTAGATCCCAGTCCGTAGGGAGCAATCAGCCCCAGCATTTT